Listed below are T cell receptor beta chains from one sample, sequenced in a study of blood T cell repertoires in COVID-19. The table came from immunoSEQ multiplex PCR; TCRdb's copy has only in-frame clones and leaves some out. Among some 80,000 clones, roughly 90% were seen once, and the ten largest hold roughly a sixth. Sequencing input: peripheral blood. These receptors originate from a human donor in a cohort sampled during active COVID-19. Both conserved end residues are part of each CDR3. D genes are given only for firm matches. Clone sizes are given selectively: once, few, many, or a class where the clone is expanded.

size	D	J	V	CDR3	DNA
.	TRBD2	TRBJ2-3	TRBV6-2/TRBV6-3	CASSGLAGGLDTQYF	TGTGCCAGCAGTGGACTAGCGGGGGGATTAGATACGCAGTATTTT
.	.	TRBJ2-7	TRBV2	CASRLDREQYF	TGTGCCAGCAGACTCGATCGGGAGCAGTACTTC
.	.	TRBJ1-3	TRBV2	CASSFLGVHSGNTIYF	TGTGCCAGCAGCTTCCTAGGGGTTCACTCTGGAAACACCATATATTTT
.	TRBD2	TRBJ2-7	TRBV7-9	CASSLFRRGLAGAAYEQYF	TGTGCCAGCAGCTTATTCAGGCGAGGACTAGCGGGAGCGGCCTACGAGCAGTACTTC
.	TRBD2	TRBJ2-6	TRBV6-6	CASSRLAVYSGANVLTF	TGTGCCAGCAGCCGACTAGCGGTATACTCTGGGGCCAACGTCCTGACTTTC
few	.	TRBJ1-5	TRBV4-2	CASSQIDYSNQPQHF	TGTGCCAGCAGCCAGATAGACTATAGCAATCAGCCCCAGCATTTT
.	.	TRBJ1-6	TRBV10-3	CAIRGGRDSPLHF	TGTGCCATCAGAGGGGGTAGGGATTCACCCCTCCACTTT
.	TRBD1	TRBJ1-2	TRBV4-1	CASSQVFMGTGYGYTF	TGCGCCAGCAGCCAAGTATTTATGGGGACAGGCTATGGCTACACCTTC
.	TRBD2	TRBJ2-5	TRBV5-6	CASSLGGRAFPSGQETQYF	TGTGCCAGCAGCTTGGGTGGCAGGGCTTTTCCTAGCGGCCAAGAGACCCAGTACTTC
.	TRBD1	TRBJ1-2	TRBV7-8	CASSTRQGRQFGNYGYTF	TGTGCCAGCAGCACGCGACAGGGGCGACAATTCGGCAACTATGGCTACACCTTC
.	.	TRBJ2-6	TRBV28	CASRIAGSAGANVLTF	TGTGCCAGCCGGATCGCGGGTTCGGCTGGGGCCAACGTCCTGACTTTC
.	.	TRBJ2-3	TRBV11-1	CASSLLALDTQYF	TGTGCCAGCAGCTTACTAGCTTTAGATACGCAGTATTTT
.	TRBD2	TRBJ2-1	TRBV3-1/TRBV3-2	CASSQVTGRGKFF	TGTGCCAGCAGCCAGGTGACTGGGCGGGGGAAGTTCTTC
.	TRBD2	TRBJ2-1	TRBV19	CASSSNPGGGNEQFF	TGTGCCAGTAGTAGTAATCCGGGAGGAGGCAATGAGCAGTTCTTC
.	.	TRBJ2-7	TRBV6-5	CASSYTPGEGVGEQYF	TGTGCCAGCAGTTACACTCCGGGGGAGGGGGTGGGCGAGCAGTACTTC
.	.	TRBJ1-2	TRBV5-1	CASSSQGQDYGYTF	TGCGCCAGCAGCTCTCAGGGACAAGACTATGGCTACACCTTC
.	TRBD1	TRBJ1-1	TRBV27	CASSQTGGYTEAFF	TGTGCCAGCAGCCAAACAGGGGGCTACACTGAAGCTTTCTTT
.	TRBD1	TRBJ1-1	TRBV29-1	CSVAEGQGAYAFF	TGCAGCGTCGCAGAGGGACAGGGGGCGTATGCTTTCTTT
.	TRBD2	TRBJ2-2	TRBV10-3	CAIGQTSEELFF	TGTGCCATCGGCCAGACTAGCGAGGAGCTGTTTTTT
.	TRBD1	TRBJ2-1	TRBV5-1	CASSLGGAYNEQFF	TGCGCCAGCAGCTTAGGGGGCGCCTACAATGAGCAGTTCTTC
.	TRBD1	TRBJ1-4	TRBV4-2	CASSPTGGKGKEKLFF	TGTGCCAGCAGCCCGACAGGGGGAAAGGGGAAGGAAAAACTGTTTTTT
.	TRBD1	TRBJ2-1	TRBV6-6	CASSKDRVKFNEQFF	TGTGCCAGCAGCAAGGACAGGGTTAAGTTTAATGAGCAGTTCTTC
.	TRBD2	TRBJ2-2	TRBV4-1	CASSQKAGGPPYTGELFF	TGCGCCAGCAGCCAAAAAGCGGGAGGGCCCCCCTACACCGGGGAGCTGTTTTTT
.	TRBD1	TRBJ1-6	TRBV9	CASSTGGDGNSPLHF	TGTGCCAGCAGCACAGGGGGGGATGGAAATTCACCCCTCCACTTT
once	TRBD2	TRBJ2-4	TRBV3-1/TRBV3-2	CASSLMGTITNIQYF	TGTGCCAGCAGCCTAATGGGGACTATTACAAACATTCAGTACTTC
.	TRBD1	TRBJ2-1	TRBV29-1	CSVDRTGGSEQFF	TGCAGCGTCGACCGGACAGGGGGGAGTGAGCAGTTCTTC